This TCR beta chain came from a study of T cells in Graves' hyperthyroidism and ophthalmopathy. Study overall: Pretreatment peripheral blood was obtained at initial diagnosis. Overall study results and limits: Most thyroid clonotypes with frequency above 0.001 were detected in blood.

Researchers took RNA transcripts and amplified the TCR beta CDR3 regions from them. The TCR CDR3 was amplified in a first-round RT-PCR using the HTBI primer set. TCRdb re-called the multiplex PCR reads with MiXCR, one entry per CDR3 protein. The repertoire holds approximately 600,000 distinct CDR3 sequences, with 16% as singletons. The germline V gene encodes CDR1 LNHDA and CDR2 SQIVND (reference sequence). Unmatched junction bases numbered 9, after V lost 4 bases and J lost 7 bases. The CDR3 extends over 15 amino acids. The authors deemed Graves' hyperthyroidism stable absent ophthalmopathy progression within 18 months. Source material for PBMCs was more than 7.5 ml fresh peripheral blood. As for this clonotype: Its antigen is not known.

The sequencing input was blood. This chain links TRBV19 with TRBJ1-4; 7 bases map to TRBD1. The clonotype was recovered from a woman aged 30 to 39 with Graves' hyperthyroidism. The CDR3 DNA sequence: TGTGCCAGTAGTACAGCCGACAGGGCGGGTGAAAAACTGTTTTTT. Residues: CASSTADRAGEKLFF.